A single sample is the source of the 6 T cell receptor beta chains below, sequenced in a study of shared clonotypes between healthy human individuals. Sequencing was performed with immunoSEQ multiplex PCR; in TCRdb, only in-frame clones are kept and a portion is missing. The table includes over a million clones, 98% detected once. Input material: naive CD4+ T cells sorted from blood. Subset noted: CD45RA+ positively selected. These receptors were obtained from a man younger than 40 in good health.

Notes on this clone: The junction differs from germline at one of its ends, possibly a read error. In DNA, the CDR3 is TGTGCTAGCAGCCGGGACAGGGGGCCGAGCACCGGGGAGCTGTTTTTT. This gives the protein CASSRDRGPSTGELFF. The rearrangement joins TRBV7-7 to TRBJ2-2, with 12 nucleotides matching TRBD1. The CDR3 totals 16 residues. CDR1 SSHAT and CDR2 FNYEAQ come from the germline V gene (reference sequence).

CDR3 residues: CATSQKRTSGGYQETQYF. CDR3 sequence (DNA): TGTGCCACCAGTCAGAAAAGGACTAGCGGGGGGTACCAAGAGACCCAGTACTTC. The chain carries TRBV15 and TRBJ2-5, with TRBD2 identical over 14 bases. V shed 6 bases, J shed 0 bases, and the junction held 9 bases outside the gene matches. Per the germline V gene, CDR1 is LNHNV and CDR2 is YYDKDF (reference sequence). This CDR3 spans 18 amino acids.

A remark on this clone: Other DNA sequences in this sample translate to the same CDR3. The chain employs TRBV28 and TRBJ2-7; no clear D. The V gene lost 6 bases and the J gene lost 3 bases, with 9 bases spanning the gap. Germline-derived CDR1 and CDR2 are MDHEN and SYDVKM. There are 12 residues in the CDR3. CDR3 nucleotide sequence: TGTGCCAGCAGCCCCTTAGGCTACGAGCAGTACTTC. This codes for CASSPLGYEQYF.

This chain connects TRBV6-5 to TRBJ2-1; tentative D call: TRBD2 (5 bases). In germline, CDR1 is MNHEY, CDR2 SVGAGI. The CDR3 extends over 13 amino acids. The V end was cut by 6 bases, the J end by 6 bases, with 12 bases between. For the CDR3, the DNA is TGTGCCAGCAGGGGGAACGAGGGCAATGAGCAGTTCTTC. Protein: CASRGNEGNEQFF.

The gene calls are TRBV5-8 and TRBJ2-7; D is unclear. V was trimmed by 4 bases and J by 3 bases, leaving 17 bases between them. Germline V gene data show CDR1 as SGHTS and CDR2 as YDEGEE. The CDR3 loop spans 15 amino acids. The CDR3 DNA reads TGTGCCAGCAGCCTCACAGAGATTACTTTCTACGAGCAGTACTTC. This translates into CASSLTEITFYEQYF.

This rearrangement joins TRBV18 to TRBJ2-7, with 13 positions matching TRBD2. Looked up from germline, CDR1 is KGHSH and CDR2 is LQKENI. Losses at the gene ends were 4 bases for V and 5 bases for J; bases not matched to a gene: 5. The length of the CDR3 is 15 residues. The CDR3 DNA follows: TGTGCCAGCTCACTAAGGACTAGCGGGAGTAACGAGCAGTACTTC. Amino acids: CASSLRTSGSNEQYF.